The rows below give T cell receptor beta chains drawn from one sample of a study of technical replicates of blood from a handful of donors. TCRdb's table, derived via immunoSEQ multiplex PCR, lists solely in-frame clones and lacks some. The data hold 68,000 or so clones, with about 90% observed a single time. The material sequenced was T cells isolated from PBMCs. The origin of the receptors is a human donor in good health. Both conserved end residues are part of each CDR3. D genes are given only for firm matches. Expanded clones are given a class, and other clones once, few, many or no size at all.

abundance,v_gene,j_gene,d_gene,CDR3aa,CDR3nt
.,TRBV2,TRBJ2-7,TRBD2,CASSASSGVYEQYF,TGTGCCAGCAGTGCTTCTAGCGGTGTCTACGAGCAGTACTTC
.,TRBV6-1,TRBJ1-5,.,CASSVAPIYSNQPQHF,TGTGCCAGCAGTGTGGCCCCGATTTATAGCAATCAGCCCCAGCATTTT
.,TRBV28,TRBJ1-1,.,CASRGQYIMNTEAFF,TGTGCCAGCAGAGGACAGTACATTATGAACACTGAAGCTTTCTTT
few,TRBV14,TRBJ1-4,.,CASSQFGRANEKLFF,TGTGCCAGCAGCCAATTCGGGAGGGCTAATGAAAAACTGTTTTTT
once,TRBV30,TRBJ1-1,.,CAWAGVGTEAFF,TGTGCCTGGGCCGGGGTAGGCACTGAAGCTTTCTTT
once,TRBV6-1,TRBJ1-5,.,CASTWGVRQPQHF,TGTGCCAGCACTTGGGGAGTTCGACAGCCCCAGCATTTT
.,TRBV10-2,TRBJ1-1,.,CASTRDKNTEAFF,TGCGCCAGCACTCGGGACAAGAACACTGAAGCTTTCTTT
once,TRBV11-3,TRBJ2-5,TRBD2,CASSAGTSGNHETQYF,TGTGCCAGCAGCGCTGGGACTAGCGGGAATCACGAGACCCAGTACTTC
.,TRBV7-9,TRBJ2-7,.,CASSLVKGPYEQYF,TGTGCCAGCAGCTTAGTTAAGGGGCCCTACGAGCAGTACTTC
.,TRBV7-9,TRBJ2-2,.,CAARPVANTGELFF,TGTGCCGCCCGCCCGGTCGCGAACACCGGGGAGCTGTTTTTT
few,TRBV4-1,TRBJ2-1,.,CASSQVNNEQFF,TGCGCCAGCAGCCAAGTAAACAATGAGCAGTTCTTC
once,TRBV9,TRBJ1-2,TRBD1,CASSATGKGYTF,TGTGCCAGCAGCGCGACAGGGAAAGGCTACACCTTC
.,TRBV10-2,TRBJ2-2,TRBD2,CASKLAGNTGELFF,TGCGCCAGCAAGCTAGCGGGAAACACCGGGGAGCTGTTTTTT
once,TRBV4-1,TRBJ2-7,TRBD2,CASIKRDSYEQYF,TGCGCCAGCATCAAGCGGGACTCCTACGAGCAGTACTTC
.,TRBV29-1,TRBJ2-5,.,CSAEETQYF,TGCAGCGCGGAGGAGACCCAGTACTTC
.,TRBV27,TRBJ2-3,.,CASSSRDSGTDTQYF,TGTGCCAGCAGTTCTCGGGATAGCGGCACAGATACGCAGTATTTT
.,TRBV30,TRBJ2-3,TRBD2,CAWSESREASDTQYF,TGTGCCTGGAGCGAGTCACGGGAGGCCAGTGATACGCAGTATTTT
.,TRBV7-2,TRBJ2-3,TRBD2,CASSLAILAGVDADTQYF,TGTGCCAGCAGCTTAGCCATACTAGCGGGAGTGGATGCAGATACGCAGTATTTT
.,TRBV13,TRBJ1-3,.,CASSQDILGNTIYF,TGTGCCAGCAGCCAGGACATCCTTGGAAACACCATATATTTT
.,TRBV18,TRBJ1-2,TRBD1,CASSQGQGNYGYTF,TGTGCCAGCTCACAGGGACAGGGCAACTATGGCTACACCTTC
once,TRBV15,TRBJ2-7,.,CATSTSRQGYEQYF,TGTGCCACCAGCACCTCGAGGCAGGGCTACGAGCAGTACTTC
.,TRBV4-3,TRBJ1-5,TRBD1,CASSRARGQHQPQHF,TGCGCCAGCAGCCGGGCGCGGGGACAGCATCAGCCCCAGCATTTT